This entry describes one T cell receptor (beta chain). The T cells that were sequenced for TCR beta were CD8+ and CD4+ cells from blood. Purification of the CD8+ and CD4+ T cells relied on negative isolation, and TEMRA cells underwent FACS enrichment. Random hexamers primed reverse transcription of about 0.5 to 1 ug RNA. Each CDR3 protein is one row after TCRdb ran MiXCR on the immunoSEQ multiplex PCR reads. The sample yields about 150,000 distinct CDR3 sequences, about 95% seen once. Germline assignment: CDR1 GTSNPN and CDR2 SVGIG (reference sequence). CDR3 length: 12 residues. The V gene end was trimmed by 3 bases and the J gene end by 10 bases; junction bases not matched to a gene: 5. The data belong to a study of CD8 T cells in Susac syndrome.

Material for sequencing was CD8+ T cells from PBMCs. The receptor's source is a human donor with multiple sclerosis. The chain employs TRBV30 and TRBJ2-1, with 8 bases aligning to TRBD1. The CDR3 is CAWRQGAREQFF. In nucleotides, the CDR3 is TGTGCCTGGAGGCAGGGGGCTCGGGAGCAGTTCTTC.